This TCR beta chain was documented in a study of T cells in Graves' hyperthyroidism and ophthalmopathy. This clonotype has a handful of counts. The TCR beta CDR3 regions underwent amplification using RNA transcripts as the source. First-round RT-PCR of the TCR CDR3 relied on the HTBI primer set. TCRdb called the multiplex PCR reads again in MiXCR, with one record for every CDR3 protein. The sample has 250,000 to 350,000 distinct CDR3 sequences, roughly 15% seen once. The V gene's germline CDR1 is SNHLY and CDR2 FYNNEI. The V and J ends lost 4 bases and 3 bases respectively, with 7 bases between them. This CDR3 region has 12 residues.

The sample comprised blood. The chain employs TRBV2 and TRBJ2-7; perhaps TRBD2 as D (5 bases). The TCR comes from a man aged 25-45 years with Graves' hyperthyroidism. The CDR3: CASSGTLYEQYF. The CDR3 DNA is TGTGCCAGCAGTGGGACTCTCTACGAGCAGTACTTC.